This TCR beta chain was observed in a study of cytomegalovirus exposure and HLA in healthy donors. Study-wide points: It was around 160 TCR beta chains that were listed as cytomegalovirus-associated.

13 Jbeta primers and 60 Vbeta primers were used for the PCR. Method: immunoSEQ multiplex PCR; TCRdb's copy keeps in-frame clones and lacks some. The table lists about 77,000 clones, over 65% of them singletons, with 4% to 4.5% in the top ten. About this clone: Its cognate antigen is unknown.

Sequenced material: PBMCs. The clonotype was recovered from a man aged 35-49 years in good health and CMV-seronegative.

CDR3 sequence reads: CSVVLPYEQYF. The CDR3 DNA is TGCAGCGTTGTTCTCCCTTACGAGCAGTACTTC. J is TRBJ2-7 and V is TRBV29-1; D not resolved. CDR1 and CDR2 from the germline V gene are SQVTM and ANQGSEA. Trimming stripped 4 bases from V and 4 bases from J, with 8 bases between. The CDR3 is 11 amino acids.